The clone carrying this T cell receptor beta chain is labeled medium-sized. There are 16 residues in the CDR3. J gave up 1 base and V 2 bases, and 1 base lay outside the gene matches. The V gene's germline CDR1 is SGHTA and CDR2 FQGTGA. Semi-nested PCR with Nested Universal Primer A followed constant-region reverse priming of full-length variable regions. TCRdb recomputed calls from the 5' RACE reads with MiXCR, one row per CDR3 protein. The top ten clones hold less than 2.5% of a sample with around 50,000 distinct CDR3 sequences, less than 30% of them seen once. Cells sorted as Tregs were CD4+, CD25+ and CD127-/low.

The clonotype originates from a female donor with breast cancer. Source material: tumor-infiltrating Tregs sorted from the breast tumor. This chain joins TRBV7-3 and TRBJ2-3; 12 bases are a match to TRBD1. CDR3 sequence: CASSLGTGGGTDTQYF. In nucleotides, the CDR3 is TGTGCCAGCAGCTTAGGGACAGGGGGCGGCACAGATACGCAGTATTTT. Full variable domain (outside the CDR3, taken from reference TRBV7-3 and TRBJ2-3): GAGVSQTPSNKVTEKGKYVELRCDPISGHTALYWYRQSLGQGPEFLIYFQGTGAADDSGLPNDRFFAVRPEGSVSTLKIQRTERGDSAVYLCASSLGTGGGTDTQYFGPGTRLTVL.